One sample yielded the 23 T cell receptor beta chains listed below, sequenced in a study of prognosis after radiotherapy for stage I lung cancer. Genomic DNA yielded TCR beta CDR3, amplified by two-round multiplex PCR. Specific primers for each TRBV and TRBJ gene were what first-round PCR used. TCRdb recomputed calls from the multiplex PCR reads with MiXCR, one row per CDR3 protein. Here the sample spans tens of thousands of distinct CDR3 sequences, 32% being singletons. Sequencing was performed on PBMCs, taken before or after stereotactic body radiation therapy (not recorded which). These receptor sequences come from a donor at least 50 years old with non-small cell lung cancer.

Points on this clonotype: This is likely an artifact of a read error, given a far larger clone one base away. V usage is TRBV27 and J usage is TRBJ2-7; perhaps D is TRBD1 or TRBD2 (5 bases each). The V end lost 3 bases, the J end lost 9 bases, and 21 bases lay between the germline ends. In germline, CDR1 is MNHEY, CDR2 SMNVEV (reference sequence). The CDR3 is made up of 15 amino acids. DNA for the CDR3: TGTGCCAGCAGTTTCTATCGGAAAGGGGAGCCGGTGCAGTACTTC. Amino acids: CASSFYRKGEPVQYF.

This clonotype was recorded at least ten times. The chain recombines TRBV24-1 with TRBJ1-2; 8 nucleotides match TRBD1. Germline CDR1 and CDR2: KGHDR and SFDVKD. The V and J ends lost 4 bases and 4 bases, in that order; junction bases with no gene match: 1. The CDR3 sequence is 13 residues long. In nucleotides, the CDR3 is TGTGCCACCAGTGAAACAGGGGGCTATGGCTACACCTTC. Translated: CATSETGGYGYTF.

This clonotype was counted many times. The CDR3 reads CASMKGTKGDNEQFF. The CDR3 DNA sequence: TGTGCCAGCATGAAAGGGACTAAGGGCGACAATGAGCAGTTCTTC. The chain employs TRBV6-1 and TRBJ2-1; 7 nucleotides agree with TRBD2. Germline V gives CDR1 MNHNS, CDR2 SASEGT. The J segment lost 5 bases and the V segment lost 7 bases, leaving 11 bases of the junction unmatched. The CDR3 totals 15 residues.

As regards this clonotype: This sequence may be a read error, since a much larger clone differs from it by one base. The chain has TRBV10-1 and TRBJ2-7, with 9 nucleotides matching TRBD2. The CDR3 totals 14 residues. V shed 8 bases, J shed 0 bases, and the junction held 5 bases outside the gene matches. Per germline, CDR1 WNHNN and CDR2 SYGVQD (reference sequence). In DNA, the CDR3 is TGCGCCAGCGGAAGGACTAGCGTCTCCTACGAGCAGTACTTC. It is translated as CASGRTSVSYEQYF.

In regard to this clonotype: A much larger clone differs from this one at a single base, so this may be a read error. V and J are TRBV5-1 and TRBJ2-5; possible D gene TRBD1, 6 bases. The V end was cut by 6 bases, the J end by 3 bases, with 18 bases between. From germline, CDR1 is SGHRS and CDR2 YFSETQ. The CDR3 totals 15 residues. The CDR3 protein is CASILGGRSEETQYF. The CDR3 region has the DNA TGCGCCAGCATCTTAGGGGGACGGAGTGAAGAGACCCAGTACTTC. The full variable domain, its missing parts supplied by reference TRBV5-1 and TRBJ2-5, is KAGVTQTPRYLIKTRGQQVTLSCSPISGHRSVSWYQQTPGQGLQFLFEYFSETQRNKGNFPGRFSGRQFSNSRSEMNVSTLELGDSALYLCASILGGRSEETQYFGPGTRLLVL.

Turning to this clonotype: Germline and junction disagree at one end, which may indicate a read error. The chain carries TRBV2 and TRBJ1-4; the D gene is possibly TRBD1 (6 bases). Germline CDR1 and CDR2: SNHLY and FYNNEI. This CDR3 comprises 14 residues. CDR3 protein: CSSSHWTDNEKLFF. CDR3 DNA sequence: TGTTCCAGCAGCCACTGGACAGATAATGAAAAACTGTTTTTT.

This clonotype was counted at least ten times. The chain joins TRBV11-3 to TRBJ2-7; D not resolved. The CDR3 length is 14 residues. Germline loops: CDR1 SGHNT, CDR2 YENEEA. Trimming removed 1 base from V and 1 base from J, with 8 bases in between. DNA of the CDR3: TGTGCCAGCAGCTTAGGAGCCGGTTCCTACGAGCAGTACTTC. Its translation: CASSLGAGSYEQYF. Together with reference TRBV11-3 and TRBJ2-7, the CDR3 gives the full variable domain: EAGVVQSPRYKIIEKKQPVAFWCNPISGHNTLYWYLQNLGQGPELLIRYENEEAVDDSQLPKDRFSAERLKGVDSTLKIQPAELGDSAVYLCASSLGAGSYEQYFGPGTRLTVT.

This clonotype occurred a few times. Since a much larger clone is just one base distant, this may be a read error. The chain has TRBV9 and TRBJ2-7; TRBD2 matches at 8 bases. The CDR3 consists of 15 residues. The J segment lost 3 bases and the V segment lost 4 bases, leaving 9 bases of the junction unmatched. The germline V gene has CDR1 SGDLS and CDR2 YYNGEE. DNA of the CDR3: TGTGCCAGCAGCCTCCTGTCTAGCGGGTACTACGAGCAGTACTTC. Its protein is CASSLLSSGYYEQYF. The full variable domain, its missing parts supplied by reference TRBV9 and TRBJ2-7, is DSGVTQTPKHLITATGQRVTLRCSPRSGDLSVYWYQQSLDQGLQFLIQYYNGEERAKGNILERFSAQQFPDLHSELNLSSLELGDSALYFCASSLLSSGYYEQYFGPGTRLTVT.

The table lists this clonotype with many counts. The chain is built from TRBV5-1 and TRBJ2-5, with 10 bases matching TRBD1. Germline CDR1 reads SGHRS; CDR2 reads YFSETQ. This CDR3 has 16 amino acids. V lost 4 bases and J lost 4; bases outside the gene matches: 10. CDR3 coding DNA: TGCGCCAGCAGCCCTGTGGCGACAGGGGGCGGAGAGACCCAGTACTTC. Translation gives CASSPVATGGGETQYF.

This clonotype has ten or more counts. V gene TRBV5-5 combines with J gene TRBJ2-1; D gene unclear. Germline loops: CDR1 SGHKS, CDR2 YYEKEE (reference sequence). V lost 0 bases, J lost 0 bases, and 13 bases lay in between. The CDR3 consists of 17 residues. The CDR3 protein is CASSLAPYATSYNEQFF. The DNA for the CDR3 is TGTGCCAGCAGCTTGGCCCCCTATGCCACCTCCTACAATGAGCAGTTCTTC.

This clonotype was detected many times. The V call is TRBV7-9, the J call TRBJ2-2; D is unclear. The ends were cut back, 5 bases at V and 4 bases at J, with 11 bases in the middle. The germline V gene encodes CDR1 SEHNR and CDR2 FQNEAQ (reference sequence). The CDR3 has 14 amino acids. The CDR3 is CASSPAGFTGELFF. DNA of the CDR3: TGTGCCAGCAGCCCGGCCGGTTTCACCGGGGAGCTGTTTTTT.

The chain combines TRBV6-1 with TRBJ2-2; possible D gene TRBD2, 6 bases. The CDR3 consists of 18 residues. Germline V lookup: CDR1 MNHNS, CDR2 SASEGT. The V gene lost 4 bases and the J gene lost 0 bases, with 18 bases spanning the gap. CDR3 loop: CASSVESWGGANTGELFF. DNA for the CDR3: TGTGCCAGCAGTGTGGAGTCGTGGGGAGGTGCGAACACCGGGGAGCTGTTTTTT.

CDR3 sequence reads: CASSHPPSYNEQFF. CDR3 nucleotides: TGTGCCAGCAGCCACCCACCAAGTTACAATGAGCAGTTCTTC. The chain has TRBV3-1 and TRBJ2-5; the D is unclear. The J call could be wrong; TRBJ2-1 is a better fit for the DNA end. The germline CDR1 and CDR2 sequences are LGHDT and YNNKEL (reference sequence). The CDR3 length is 14 residues.

There are many counts of this clonotype. The chain carries TRBV6-1 and TRBJ2-1, with D possibly called TRBD1 or TRBD2 (5 bases each). Germline V gene sequence: CDR1 MNHNS, CDR2 SASEGT. The V gene lost 9 bases and the J gene lost 5 bases, with 14 bases spanning the gap. There are 13 residues in the CDR3. The CDR3 DNA reads as TGTGCCAGTCTAGAGGGGTACCACAATGAGCAGTTCTTC. Translation gives CASLEGYHNEQFF.

This clonotype was seen ten or more times. The V and J genes are TRBV9 and TRBJ2-2; perhaps TRBD2 as D (5 bases). This CDR3 is 15 amino acids long. V lost 0 bases, J lost 6 bases, and 12 bases lay in between. Germline V CDR1 and CDR2: SGDLS, YYNGEE. DNA for the CDR3: TGTGCCAGCAGCGTAGAGAGGGCCGGCGCCGGGGAGCTGTTTTTT. Translation gives CASSVERAGAGELFF.

This clonotype has a count of ten or more. The V gene is TRBV24-1, the J gene TRBJ2-1, with D possibly being TRBD2 (5 bases). Trimming stripped 4 bases from V and 5 bases from J, with 11 bases between. The germline V gene has CDR1 KGHDR and CDR2 SFDVKD. There are 14 residues in the CDR3. The CDR3 spells CATSDPGIHNEQFF. CDR3 nucleotides: TGTGCCACCAGTGACCCCGGGATTCACAATGAGCAGTTCTTC.

Regarding this clonotype: This may be a read error: a much more frequent sequence differs by one nucleotide. V and J are TRBV20-1 and TRBJ2-3; D is uncertain. V gave up 6 bases and J gave up 6 bases, with 10 bases separating them. Germline V CDR1 and CDR2: DFQATT, SNEGSKA (reference sequence). The CDR3 is made up of 11 amino acids. The DNA for the CDR3 is TGCAGTGCCCAAGAGGATGATACGCAGTATTTT. This gives the protein CSAQEDDTQYF.

The table lists this clonotype with many counts. This CDR3 is CASSQDQGSDTEAFF. Here the CDR3 DNA reads TGCGCCAGCAGCCAAGATCAGGGTTCAGACACTGAAGCTTTCTTT. V usage is TRBV4-1 and J usage is TRBJ1-1, with D perhaps matching TRBD1 (5 bases). The CDR3 spans 15 residues. Germline assignment: CDR1 MGHRA and CDR2 YSYEKL. V was clipped by 0 bases and J by 3 bases, with 11 bases between them.

This clonotype was seen repeatedly, ten times or more. The chain joins TRBV12-3 or TRBV12-4 to TRBJ2-2; D perhaps matches TRBD2 (6 bases). The CDR3 runs 18 residues. Trimming cost V 3 bases and J 6 bases, with 23 bases left between them. Written as DNA, the CDR3 is TGTGCCAGCAGTTTGAGGTCTTCCCGGGACGGCGGGGCCGGGGAGCTGTTTTTT. It specifies CASSLRSSRDGGAGELFF.

Of note for this clonotype: A read error may be the cause here, since a much bigger clone is one base away. The V call is TRBV29-1, the J call TRBJ2-7; no definite D call. The V gene lost 6 bases and the J gene lost 0 bases, with 15 bases spanning the gap. The CDR3 runs 14 residues. In germline, CDR1 is SQVTM, CDR2 ANQGSEA. The CDR3 spells CSVLKYGDSYEQYF. The DNA of the CDR3 is TGCAGCGTCCTCAAGTACGGAGACTCCTACGAGCAGTACTTC.

A remark on this clonotype: This may be a read error: a much more frequent sequence differs by one nucleotide. V gene TRBV20-1 combines with J gene TRBJ2-5; 7 bases agree with TRBD2. Germline V CDR1 and CDR2: DFQATT, SNEGSKA (reference sequence). There are 13 residues in the CDR3. This chain's CDR3 is CSASSGGKDTQYF. The CDR3 DNA is TGCAGTGCTAGTTCGGGGGGAAAAGATACCCAGTACTTC.

This clonotype was counted many times. The V and J genes are TRBV20-1 and TRBJ2-1; perhaps TRBD2 as D (5 bases). The germline gives CDR1 DFQATT, CDR2 SNEGSKA (reference sequence). This CDR3 comprises 11 residues. V shed 5 bases and J shed 9 bases, with 11 bases lying between them. CDR3 loop: CSAGGLAEQFF. DNA for the CDR3: TGCAGTGCTGGAGGACTTGCTGAGCAGTTCTTC.

This clonotype has at least ten counts. This sequence joins TRBV5-8 and TRBJ1-5; unclear D gene. The CDR3 totals 14 residues. Trimming cost V 1 base and J 3 bases, with 8 bases left between them. The germline V gene encodes CDR1 SGHTS and CDR2 YDEGEE. The CDR3 bases are TGTGCCAGCAGCTTGCGTCAGTACAATCAGCCCCAGCATTTT. Protein: CASSLRQYNQPQHF.